A selection of T cell receptor beta chains follows, all from one sample in a study of CD8 T cells in Susac syndrome. From the immunoSEQ multiplex PCR reads, TCRdb called clonotypes with MiXCR, one entry per CDR3 protein. The sample contains some 190,000 distinct CDR3 sequences, 90% to 95% of which appear only once. Sample: CD4+ T cells from PBMCs. These receptors were obtained from a human donor in good health. Each CDR3 is given with its conserved first and last residue. Each record gives: V gene, CDR3 protein.

V gene: TRBV25-1; CDR3 protein: CASSESGWITEAFF
V gene: TRBV20-1; CDR3 protein: CSAGQGNTDTQYF
V gene: TRBV15; CDR3 protein: CATSRDIEQGQETQYF
V gene: TRBV9; CDR3 protein: CASSLFGANTGELFF
V gene: TRBV29-1; CDR3 protein: CSVAVGGNTGELFF
V gene: TRBV9; CDR3 protein: CASSVVRGPYNEQFF
V gene: TRBV2; CDR3 protein: CASSAGYQPQHF
V gene: TRBV27; CDR3 protein: CASSFDSTNEKLFF
V gene: TRBV19; CDR3 protein: CASSITRGAETQYF
V gene: TRBV15; CDR3 protein: CATTRGIEDSPLHF
V gene: TRBV7-3; CDR3 protein: CASSRQLNTEAFF
V gene: TRBV9; CDR3 protein: CASSAAGNPSTDTQYF
V gene: TRBV18; CDR3 protein: CASSRGTGNNEQFF
V gene: TRBV18; CDR3 protein: CASSPASNQPQHF
V gene: TRBV19; CDR3 protein: CASSWTDIEPQHF
V gene: TRBV29-1; CDR3 protein: CSVQPQGAEAFF
V gene: TRBV5-1; CDR3 protein: CASSLTAATEAFF
V gene: TRBV7-2; CDR3 protein: CASSFRQGATGELFF
V gene: TRBV29-1; CDR3 protein: CSVAARGSHYEQYF
V gene: TRBV12-3/TRBV12-4; CDR3 protein: CASSLGRGMETQYF